These T cell receptor beta chains were read from a single sample in a study of T cell responses to AZD1222 COVID-19 vaccine. Some clones are missing from TCRdb's copy, which holds only in-frame ones; the method was immunoSEQ multiplex PCR. This sample has 170,000 or so clones; 90% occur once, and the top ten carry roughly 1.6%. Material: peripheral blood, obtained on day 0 of AZD1222 vaccination. Source of these receptors: an adult in good health. CDR3s include the opening cysteine and the closing phenylalanine or tryptophan. A D gene is named only where the DNA matches it firmly. Not all rows give a size; the values are once, few, many and, for expanded clones, a class.

CDR3	DNA	V	J	D	size	length
CASSPQGYNQPQHF	TGTGCCAGCAGCCCACAGGGGTACAATCAGCCCCAGCATTTT	TRBV7-9	TRBJ1-5	TRBD1	once	14
CASSSWQGTSGANVLTF	TGTGCCAGCAGCTCGTGGCAGGGAACCTCTGGGGCCAACGTCCTGACTTTC	TRBV11-2	TRBJ2-6	NA	NA	17
CASSPPRNYGYTF	TGTGCCAGCTCACCACCGAGGAACTATGGCTACACCTTC	TRBV18	TRBJ1-2	NA	NA	13
CASSSTNGHSGNTIYF	TGTGCCAGCAGCTCCACCAACGGCCACTCTGGAAACACCATATATTTT	TRBV7-2	TRBJ1-3	NA	NA	16
CASSHGNQPQHF	TGTGCCAGCAGCCACGGAAATCAGCCCCAGCATTTT	TRBV3-1/TRBV3-2	TRBJ1-5	NA	NA	12
CASSAERMNTEAFF	TGTGCCAGCAGCGCCGAAAGGATGAACACTGAAGCTTTCTTT	TRBV4-2	TRBJ1-1	NA	once	14
CASILRLSTGELFF	TGTGCCAGCATCCTTCGACTGTCCACCGGGGAGCTGTTTTTT	TRBV7-8	TRBJ2-2	NA	NA	14
CASRMVAGRGCQPQHF	TGTGCCAGCAGGATGGTGGCAGGGAGGGGTTGTCAGCCCCAGCATTTT	TRBV9	TRBJ1-5	NA	NA	16
CASSSSENTEAFF	TGTGCCAGCAGTAGCAGTGAGAACACTGAAGCTTTCTTT	TRBV12-3/TRBV12-4	TRBJ1-1	NA	NA	13
CASLLTGGATEAFF	TGTGCCAGCCTACTCACGGGGGGGGCCACTGAAGCTTTCTTT	TRBV6-5	TRBJ1-1	NA	NA	14
CASTRIGTGKNYGYTF	TGTGCCAGCACCCGGATCGGGACAGGGAAGAACTATGGCTACACCTTC	TRBV21-1	TRBJ1-2	NA	NA	16
CASKGTHNLGNEKLFF	TGTGCCAGCAAAGGGACTCATAACTTGGGAAATGAAAAACTGTTTTTT	TRBV27	TRBJ1-4	NA	NA	16
CASSPEGGGEQFF	TGTGCCAGCTCACCTGAAGGGGGGGGCGAGCAGTTCTTC	TRBV18	TRBJ2-1	NA	NA	13
CASRAGTVYGYTF	TGTGCCAGTAGGGCCGGGACAGTCTATGGCTACACCTTC	TRBV19	TRBJ1-2	TRBD1	NA	13
CASSQEGLAGDTDTQYF	TGCGCCAGCAGCCAAGAAGGCCTAGCGGGGGACACAGATACGCAGTATTTT	TRBV4-3	TRBJ2-3	TRBD2	NA	17
CASSLISGRVDEQFF	TGTGCCAGCAGCCTAATTAGCGGGAGAGTCGATGAGCAGTTCTTC	TRBV4-2	TRBJ2-1	TRBD2	many	15
CASTIPGGRNTIYF	TGCGCCTCCACAATTCCGGGGGGACGAAACACCATATATTTT	TRBV4-1	TRBJ1-3	NA	NA	14
CASSFLAGRETQYF	TGTGCCAGCAGTTTTCTAGCGGGGAGGGAGACCCAGTACTTC	TRBV27	TRBJ2-5	TRBD2	NA	14
CASSKYFLTGETTSGGPHEQYF	TGTGCCAGCAGCAAATATTTTCTCACGGGGGAGACTACTAGCGGGGGCCCACACGAGCAGTACTTC	TRBV21-1	TRBJ2-7	NA	NA	22
CASRDGGGYTF	TGTGCCAGCAGAGACGGAGGTGGCTACACCTTC	TRBV27	TRBJ1-2	NA	NA	11
CASSISGQGGYEQYF	TGTGCTAGCAGCATATCCGGACAGGGGGGCTACGAGCAGTACTTC	TRBV7-7	TRBJ2-7	TRBD1	once	15
CATSRGAGSYNEQFF	TGTGCCACCAGCAGAGGGGCAGGGTCCTACAATGAGCAGTTCTTC	TRBV15	TRBJ2-1	NA	NA	15
CASQEGYSYTDTQYF	TGTGCCAGCCAAGAGGGTTACTCCTACACAGATACGCAGTATTTT	TRBV27	TRBJ2-3	NA	few	15
CATKLAGGIITSTDTQYF	TGTGCCACCAAACTAGCGGGGGGCATAATTACTAGCACAGATACGCAGTATTTT	TRBV15	TRBJ2-3	TRBD2	NA	18
CASSVENDGTQYF	TGTGCCAGCAGCGTAGAAAACGACGGGACCCAGTACTTC	TRBV9	TRBJ2-5	NA	NA	13
CASSLSYRGLNTEAFF	TGTGCCAGCAGTTTATCATACAGGGGGCTGAACACTGAAGCTTTCTTT	TRBV27	TRBJ1-1	TRBD1	NA	16
CASMWTSGINEQFF	TGTGCCAGCATGTGGACTAGCGGGATTAATGAGCAGTTCTTC	TRBV6-5	TRBJ2-1	TRBD2	NA	14